This T cell receptor (beta chain) appears in the sequencing data of a study of T-cell memory formation after mild COVID-19. This clonotype was picked up many times. What it binds is unknown. Findings and limits, study-wide: The second-wave clones peaking on day 37 were not confirmed as SARS-CoV-2-specific. Researchers found some responding clones in pre-infection memory, a sign that cross-reactive memory joined.

There are 16 residues in the CDR3. Germline V gene lookup returns CDR1 MNHNS and CDR2 SASEGT. The V gene end was trimmed by 6 bases and the J gene end by 0 bases; junction bases not matched to a gene: 4. 5'RACE, which relied on constant-segment primers, yielded TCR alpha and TCR beta cDNA libraries carrying sample barcodes and UMIs. TCRdb itself ran the 5' RACE reads through MiXCR, one entry per CDR3 protein. The sample lists approximately 490,000 distinct CDR3 sequences, over 20% occurring once. Sequencing used PBMCs or a T cell subset sorted from them (not recorded which). The V and J genes are TRBV6-1 and TRBJ2-2; 10 nucleotides match TRBD1. The TCR sequence derives from an adult woman who had mild COVID-19 (a few samples of this study predate the infection). Cell type and time point are not known. For the CDR3, the DNA is TGTGCCAGCAGGTCCGGGACAGGGGCGAACACCGGGGAGCTGTTTTTT. It is translated as CASRSGTGANTGELFF.